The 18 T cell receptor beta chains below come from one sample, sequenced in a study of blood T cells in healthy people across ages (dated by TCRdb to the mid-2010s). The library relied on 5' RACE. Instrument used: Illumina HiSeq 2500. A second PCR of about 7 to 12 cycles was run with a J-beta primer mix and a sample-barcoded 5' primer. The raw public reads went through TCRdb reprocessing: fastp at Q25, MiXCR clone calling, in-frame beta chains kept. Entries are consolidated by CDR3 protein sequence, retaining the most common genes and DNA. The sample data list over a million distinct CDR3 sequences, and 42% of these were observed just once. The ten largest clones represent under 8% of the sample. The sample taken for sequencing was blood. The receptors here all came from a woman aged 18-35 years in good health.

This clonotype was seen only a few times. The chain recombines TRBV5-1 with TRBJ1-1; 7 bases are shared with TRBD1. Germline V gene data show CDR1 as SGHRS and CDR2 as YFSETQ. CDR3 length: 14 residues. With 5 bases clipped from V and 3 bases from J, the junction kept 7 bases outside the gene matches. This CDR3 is CASRRARGDTEAFF. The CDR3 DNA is TGCGCCAGCAGGAGGGCCAGGGGGGACACTGAAGCTTTCTTT.

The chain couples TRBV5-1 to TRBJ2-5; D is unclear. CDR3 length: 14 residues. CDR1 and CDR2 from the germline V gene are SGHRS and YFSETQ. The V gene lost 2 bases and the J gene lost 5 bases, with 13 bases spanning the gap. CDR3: CASSLGSGSETQYF. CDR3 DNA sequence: TGCGCCAGCAGCTTAGGGTCCGGTAGCGAGACCCAGTACTTC.

CDR3 amino acids: CASSLDGQARPGYTF. In DNA form, the CDR3 reads TGCGCCAGCAGCTTGGACGGACAGGCGCGTCCCGGCTACACCTTC. This chain links TRBV5-1 with TRBJ1-2; 7 bases map to TRBD1. V shed 0 bases and J 8 bases; nucleotides not matched to a gene: 10. This CDR3 has 15 residues. The germline CDR1 and CDR2 sequences are SGHRS and YFSETQ. The full variable domain, rest sourced from reference TRBV5-1 and TRBJ1-2, is KAGVTQTPRYLIKTRGQQVTLSCSPISGHRSVSWYQQTPGQGLQFLFEYFSETQRNKGNFPGRFSGRQFSNSRSEMNVSTLELGDSALYLCASSLDGQARPGYTFGSGTRLTVV.

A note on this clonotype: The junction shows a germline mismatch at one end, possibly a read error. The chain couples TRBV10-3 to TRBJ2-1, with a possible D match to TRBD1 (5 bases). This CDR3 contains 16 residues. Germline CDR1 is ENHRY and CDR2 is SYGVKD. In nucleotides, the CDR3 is TGTGCCACCAGTGACAGACTCCTCCACGTTTACAATGAGCAGTTCTTC. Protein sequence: CATSDRLLHVYNEQFF.

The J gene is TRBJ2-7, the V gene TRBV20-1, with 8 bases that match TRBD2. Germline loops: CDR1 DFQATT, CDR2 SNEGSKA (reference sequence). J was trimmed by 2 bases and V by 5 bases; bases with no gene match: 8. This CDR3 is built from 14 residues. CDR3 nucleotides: TGCAGTGCTGTCCTCACGGGAGGGGCCTACGAGCAGTACTTC. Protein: CSAVLTGGAYEQYF.

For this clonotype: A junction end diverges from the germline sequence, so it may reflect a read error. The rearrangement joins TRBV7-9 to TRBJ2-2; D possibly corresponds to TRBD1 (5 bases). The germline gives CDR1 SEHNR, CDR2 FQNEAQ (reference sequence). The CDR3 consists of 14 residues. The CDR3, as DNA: TGTGCTAGCAGCTCTGCAGGGTTCCCCGGGGAGCTGTTTTTT. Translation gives CASSSAGFPGELFF.

The CDR3 region has the DNA TGTGCCAGCAGTGAATACGGGGCCCCTAACTATGGCTACACCTTC. Residues: CASSEYGAPNYGYTF. The V call is TRBV6-1, the J call TRBJ1-2; D might be TRBD1 (5 bases). The germline CDR1 and CDR2 sequences are MNHNS and SASEGT. The V end was cut by 2 bases, the J end by 0 bases, with 10 bases between. The CDR3 is 15 residues long.

CDR3 nucleotide sequence: TGTGCCAGCAGATACGGTTGGGCAGGCCTTACTAACTATGGCTACACCTTC. Amino acids: CASRYGWAGLTNYGYTF. The rearrangement links TRBV28 to TRBJ1-2; no clear D. Trimming pared 6 bases from V and 0 bases from J, leaving 20 bases between. Germline-derived CDR1 and CDR2 are MDHEN and SYDVKM. CDR3 size: 17 residues.

The CDR3 spells CASSPRLAGVWNEQFF. The CDR3 DNA sequence: TGCGCCAGCAGCCCCCGACTAGCGGGAGTTTGGAATGAGCAGTTCTTC. The chain is built from TRBV5-1 and TRBJ2-1, with 12 positions matching TRBD2. CDR1 is SGHRS and CDR2 is YFSETQ in the germline V gene. V shed 4 bases, J shed 7 bases, and the junction held 9 bases outside the gene matches. This CDR3 is 16 amino acids long.

CDR3 DNA sequence: TGCAGCGTAGGACCAGGAGTGGGCACTGAAGCTTTCTTT. It encodes CSVGPGVGTEAFF. The V and J genes are TRBV29-1 and TRBJ1-1; no definite D call. From germline, CDR1 is SQVTM and CDR2 ANQGSEA. This CDR3 has 13 amino acids. Trimming left V 6 bases short and J 4 bases short, with 15 bases between.

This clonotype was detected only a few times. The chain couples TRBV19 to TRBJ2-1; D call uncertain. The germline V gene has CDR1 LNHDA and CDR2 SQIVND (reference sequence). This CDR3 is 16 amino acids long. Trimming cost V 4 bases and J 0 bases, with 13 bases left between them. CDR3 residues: CASSSPSRSSYNEQFF. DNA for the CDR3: TGTGCCAGTAGTAGCCCGAGCCGCAGCTCCTACAATGAGCAGTTCTTC.

The CDR3 region is CSTPWRDGYNEQFF. The DNA of the CDR3 is TGCAGTACCCCCTGGCGGGACGGGTACAATGAGCAGTTCTTC. This chain joins TRBV20-1 and TRBJ2-1, with D perhaps TRBD2 (6 bases). The CDR3 is 14 residues long. Deletions cut 8 bases from V and 4 bases from J, with 18 bases between. Germline V gene sequence: CDR1 DFQATT, CDR2 SNEGSKA (reference sequence).

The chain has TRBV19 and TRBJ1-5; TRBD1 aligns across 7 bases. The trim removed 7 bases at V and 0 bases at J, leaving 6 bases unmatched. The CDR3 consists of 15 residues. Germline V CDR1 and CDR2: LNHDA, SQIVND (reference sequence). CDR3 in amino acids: CASTWTGDSNQPQHF. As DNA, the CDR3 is TGTGCCAGTACCTGGACAGGAGATAGCAATCAGCCCCAGCATTTT.

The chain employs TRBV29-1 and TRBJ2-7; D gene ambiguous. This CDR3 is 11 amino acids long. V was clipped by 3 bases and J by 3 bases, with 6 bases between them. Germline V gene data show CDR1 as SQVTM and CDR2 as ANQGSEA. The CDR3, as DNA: TGCAGCGTTGAGGCTAGCTACGAGCAGTACTTC. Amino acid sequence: CSVEASYEQYF.

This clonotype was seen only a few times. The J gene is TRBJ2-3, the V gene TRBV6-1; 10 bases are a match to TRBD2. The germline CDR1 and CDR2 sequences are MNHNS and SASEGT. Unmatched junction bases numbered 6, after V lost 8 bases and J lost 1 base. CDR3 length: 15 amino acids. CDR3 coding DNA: TGTGCCAGCCGGAAGCGGGAGGGCGGCACAGATACGCAGTATTTT. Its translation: CASRKREGGTDTQYF.

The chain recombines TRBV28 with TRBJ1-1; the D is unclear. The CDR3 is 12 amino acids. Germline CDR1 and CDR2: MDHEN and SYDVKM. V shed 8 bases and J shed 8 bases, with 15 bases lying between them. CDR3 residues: CASVPLRSEAFF. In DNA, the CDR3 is TGTGCCAGCGTCCCTTTGAGATCAGAAGCTTTCTTT.

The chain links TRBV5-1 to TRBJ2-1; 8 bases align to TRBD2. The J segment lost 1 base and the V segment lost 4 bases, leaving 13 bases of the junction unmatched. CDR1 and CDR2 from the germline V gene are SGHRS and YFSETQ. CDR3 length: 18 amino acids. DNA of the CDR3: TGCGCCAGCAGCCCCCATAGCGGGGCCCGATTATCCTACAATGAGCAGTTCTTC. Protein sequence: CASSPHSGARLSYNEQFF.

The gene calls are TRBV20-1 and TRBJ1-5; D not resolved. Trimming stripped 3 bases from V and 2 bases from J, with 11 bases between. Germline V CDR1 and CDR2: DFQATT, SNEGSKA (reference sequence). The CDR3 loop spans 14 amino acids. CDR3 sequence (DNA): TGCAGTGCTAGTGTGGCAGACGGCAATCAGCCCCAGCATTTT. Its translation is CSASVADGNQPQHF.